Listed here are 7 T cell receptor beta chains from one sample, sequenced in a study of OX40 agonist ivuxolimab in advanced cancers. Clones were sequenced by immunoSEQ multiplex PCR, and TCRdb holds only the in-frame ones, with some missing. This table holds some 68,000 clones, about 88% found once. The sequences come from CD4+ or CD8+ T cells sorted from blood, collected in a trial of the OX40 agonist ivuxolimab. Receptors originate from an adult with an advanced solid tumor such as melanoma, head and neck, liver or kidney cancer.

This chain links TRBV19 with TRBJ1-1, with D possibly matching TRBD1 (5 bases). Germline V gives CDR1 LNHDA, CDR2 SQIVND (reference sequence). This CDR3 spans 14 amino acids. V was trimmed by 6 bases and J by 2 bases, leaving 13 bases between them. DNA of the CDR3: TGTGCCAGTAGGTTACAGGTCTCCAACACTGAAGCTTTCTTT. The encoded protein is CASRLQVSNTEAFF.

This clone was found once. The CDR3 coding sequence is TGTGCCAGCAGGACAAGACTCGGACAGGGAGACACTGAAGCTTTCTTT. It codes for CASRTRLGQGDTEAFF. The rearrangement joins TRBV11-3 to TRBJ1-1; 8 bases align to TRBD1. Germline assignment: CDR1 SGHNT and CDR2 YENEEA. V was pared by 6 bases and J by 3 bases, with 12 bases of the junction left unmatched. There are 16 residues in the CDR3.

This chain connects TRBV28 to TRBJ1-3, with D maybe TRBD1 (5 bases). CDR1 is MDHEN, CDR2 SYDVKM, per germline. The CDR3 is 16 amino acids. Trimming took off 5 bases at V and 4 bases at J, with 18 bases between the two ends. The DNA for the CDR3 is TGTGCCAGCAGTAGCCCCGGCGCAGGGCCCGGAAACACCATATATTTT. It translates to CASSSPGAGPGNTIYF.

The chain employs TRBV6-1 and TRBJ2-4, with no clear D. CDR1 MNHNS and CDR2 SASEGT come from the germline V gene. This CDR3 has 15 residues. Between the trimmed V and J ends, which lost 6 bases and 0 bases, there was a span of 12 bases. CDR3 residues: CASRGMTLAKNIQYF. CDR3 coding DNA: TGTGCCAGCAGGGGGATGACACTAGCCAAAAACATTCAGTACTTC.

CDR3 coding DNA: TGTGCCAGCAAACCCCCCAGGACCACAGATACGCAGTATTTT. It specifies CASKPPRTTDTQYF. The chain couples TRBV6-5 to TRBJ2-3; D remains ambiguous. Trimming shortened V by 7 bases and J by 2 bases, and 13 bases separated the two germline ends. The CDR3 is 14 residues long. The germline gives CDR1 MNHEY, CDR2 SVGAGI.

The gene calls are TRBV19 and TRBJ2-1; TRBD2 agrees at 11 bases. The J segment lost 1 base and the V segment lost 3 bases, leaving 5 bases of the junction unmatched. CDR3 length equals 17 residues. Germline assignment: CDR1 LNHDA and CDR2 SQIVND (reference sequence). The CDR3 nucleotides are TGTGCCAGTAGTATCCTAGCGGGAGGAAGGTCCTACAATGAGCAGTTCTTC. Translated, it gives CASSILAGGRSYNEQFF.

The chain carries TRBV7-2 and TRBJ2-1; 10 bases align to TRBD2. Germline CDR1 reads SGHTA; CDR2 reads FQGNSA. CDR3 length equals 16 residues. Trimming at V came to 2 bases and at J to 9 bases, leaving 10 bases not matched to a gene. Here the CDR3 DNA reads TGTGCCAGCAGCTTACCTAAGAGCGGGAGGGCCATTGAGCAGTTCTTC. Its translation is CASSLPKSGRAIEQFF.